This TCR beta chain was identified in a study of shared clonotypes between healthy human individuals. Study-wide results and limits: Memory subsets generally showed lower estimated richness than naive subsets. Some clonotypes were shared by all four sorted-subset donors, while others were not shared. The non-shared ones had lower generation probabilities than the shared ones. It was observed that roughly 5% of naive CD4 clonotypes were shared across a few donors.

The CDR3 spans 13 residues. V was cut by 4 bases and J by 0 bases, with 7 bases left in between. The germline gives CDR1 MNHEY, CDR2 SMNVEV (reference sequence). Every subset had its genomic DNA shared out evenly among several immunoSEQ plates. Only in-frame clones appear in the TCRdb table, and some are missing; sequencing was by immunoSEQ multiplex PCR. The top ten hold 24% of the sample, which has about 700,000 clones, about 92% seen once. Concerning this clone itself: The target antigen is unknown. This sample also contains other DNA sequences that code for the same CDR3.

Positive CCR7 selection of CD45RO-negative cells yielded the naive CD8 cells, and terminally differentiated effector memory CD45RA+ cells were excluded. The receptor was derived from a man younger than 45 in good health. The chain is built from TRBV27 and TRBJ2-7; D remains unclear. The sequenced sample was naive CD8+ T cells sorted from blood. CDR3 in amino acids: CASSYKSSYEQYF. The CDR3 DNA follows: TGTGCCAGCAGTTACAAGAGCTCCTACGAGCAGTACTTC.